Here is one T cell receptor beta chain with its context. The antigen is unknown. The PCR used 60 Vbeta and 13 Jbeta primers. Measured with immunoSEQ multiplex PCR; TCRdb has only the in-frame clones, and not every one. The sample has approximately 220,000 clones, approximately 83% seen once. The data were obtained in a study of cytomegalovirus exposure and HLA in healthy donors. Study-wide points: Earlier analysis looked at TCR beta V segments, and most were productive about 90% or about 30% of the time. There was a cluster of highly shared sequence variants that was likely a sequencing artifact.

The donors were healthy bone marrow donors. This sequence was found in a boy younger than 10 in good health and CMV-seronegative. Source material: PBMCs.

CDR3 amino acids: CASSVGIGTSTDTQYF. For the CDR3, the DNA is TGTGCCAGCAGCGTAGGGATTGGGACAAGCACAGATACGCAGTATTTT. This sequence joins TRBV9 and TRBJ2-3; perhaps TRBD1 as D (6 bases). In germline, CDR1 is SGDLS, CDR2 YYNGEE. V lost 0 bases, J lost 0 bases, and 11 bases lay in between. The CDR3 loop spans 16 amino acids.